This T cell receptor beta chain originates from a study of T cell clonotyping in hematopoietic cell transplantation. Overall study context: Recipients' pretransplant samples followed cytoreduction. Study-wide points: Pathologically expanded recipient clonotypes increased progressively from day 30 to day 180 as diversity fell. Higher Inverse Simpson Index values in graft donor and pretransplant recipient predicted broader posttransplant TCR diversity.

The CDR3 runs to 14 residues. The V gene lost 4 bases and the J gene lost 5 bases, with 11 bases spanning the gap. Germline V gene sequence: CDR1 LNHDA, CDR2 SQIVND (reference sequence). Note on this clone: Its antigen is not identified.

The assay was immunoSEQ multiplex PCR, and TCRdb's table has in-frame clones only and misses some. The sample has tens of thousands of clones; 65% to 90% are singletons. Time point here: recipient sample about 28 days before transplant, after cytoreduction. Blood collection times were about day -28 and days 30, 100, 180 posttransplant. The clonotype was recovered from a man in his 60s with biphenotypic leukemia. Some clones in this sample may be carry-over from other donors' samples. The sequencing here drew on peripheral blood mononuclear cells, taken before stem cell transplant. V and J are TRBV19 and TRBJ2-2; D call uncertain. The chain's CDR3 is CASSKRGSTGELFF. CDR3 DNA sequence: TGTGCCAGTAGTAAACGCGGATCTACCGGGGAGCTGTTTTTT.